These 8 T cell receptor beta chains were sequenced from one sample in a study of CD4 T cells in relation to SARS-CoV-2 and coronaviruses. Sequencing used immunoSEQ multiplex PCR; TCRdb keeps in-frame clones, though not all of them. This sample has over 15,000 clones, with around 74% found just once. Their antigens remain unidentified. The unexposed donors gave CD4+ T cells in about 2010-2019, prior to COVID-19. After 10 to 11 days of culture, CD4+ T cells were isolated. The sample was CD4+ T cells from PBMCs, cultured in vitro. The receptors stem from a human donor in good health.

This rearrangement joins TRBV2 to TRBJ1-5, with a tentative D call TRBD1 (5 bases). In germline, CDR1 is SNHLY, CDR2 FYNNEI. The CDR3 length is 15 residues. The ends were cut back, 8 bases at V and 3 bases at J, with 17 bases in the middle. The CDR3, as DNA: TGTGCCAGCTCCATTTCAGGGTTGGACAATCAGCCCCAGCATTTT. Translation gives CASSISGLDNQPQHF.

The chain recombines TRBV3-1 (or the pseudogene TRBV3-2) with TRBJ2-3; 11 bases fit TRBD2. CDR3 length equals 16 residues. With 1 base clipped from V and 4 bases from J, the junction kept 4 bases outside the gene matches. Germline values: CDR1 LGHDT, CDR2 YNNKEL (reference sequence). This CDR3 reads CASSQGVSGRADTQYF. In DNA form, the CDR3 reads TGTGCCAGCAGCCAAGGGGTTAGCGGGAGGGCAGATACGCAGTATTTT.

The rearrangement links TRBV4-1 to TRBJ2-4; D possibly corresponds to TRBD2 (7 bases). The germline V and J ends were trimmed by 1 base and 8 bases, with 15 bases remaining between them. The CDR3 loop spans 15 amino acids. Looked up from germline, CDR1 is MGHRA and CDR2 is YSYEKL. In nucleotides, the CDR3 is TGCGCCAGCAGCCAAGCGGGGGCGAGCGGGGACATTCAGTACTTC. Its protein product is CASSQAGASGDIQYF.

V gene TRBV6-5 combines with J gene TRBJ2-2; possible D gene TRBD1, 5 bases. Germline lookup yields CDR1 MNHEY and CDR2 SVGAGI. With 2 bases removed from V and 5 bases from J, the gap between germline ends came to 6 bases. CDR3 length: 13 residues. CDR3 nucleotide sequence: TGTGCCAGCAGTTACGCAGGGACCGGGGAGCTGTTTTTT. Its protein is CASSYAGTGELFF.

The rearrangement uses TRBV6-5 and TRBJ1-2, with 10 bases that match TRBD1. The germline V gene has CDR1 MNHEY and CDR2 SVGAGI. With 3 bases clipped from V and 2 bases from J, the junction kept 3 bases outside the gene matches. This CDR3 region has 15 residues. CDR3 sequence: CASSYSGQGNYGYTF. Here the CDR3 DNA reads TGTGCCAGCAGTTATTCGGGACAGGGGAACTATGGCTACACCTTC.

The chain employs TRBV20-1 and TRBJ2-5; a possible D gene is TRBD2 (5 bases). The CDR3 runs 11 residues. The V end was cut by 6 bases, the J end by 5 bases, with 10 bases between. The germline V gene has CDR1 DFQATT and CDR2 SNEGSKA (reference sequence). The CDR3, as DNA: TGCAGTGCCCTACTAGATGAGACCCAGTACTTC. Protein product: CSALLDETQYF.

The V call is TRBV5-5, the J call TRBJ2-5; 7 bases are a match to TRBD1. V was pared by 4 bases and J by 4 bases, with 4 bases of the junction left unmatched. The CDR3 consists of 13 residues. Per the germline V gene, CDR1 is SGHKS and CDR2 is YYEKEE (reference sequence). This CDR3 is CASSARDRETQYF. The CDR3 DNA sequence: TGTGCCAGCAGCGCTCGGGACAGAGAGACCCAGTACTTC.

This clone was observed a handful of times. The chain is built from TRBV11-2 and TRBJ2-5, with TRBD1 as a possible D gene (6 bases). Trimming took 5 bases from V and 2 from J, leaving 9 bases between them. Germline assignment: CDR1 SGHAT and CDR2 FQNNGV. The CDR3 has 13 amino acids. In DNA, the CDR3 is TGTGCCAGCAGCCGGGACACTCAAGAGACCCAGTACTTC. Protein: CASSRDTQETQYF.